The entry below describes one T cell receptor beta chain. Its specificity is not known. The germline V gene has CDR1 SNHLY and CDR2 FYNNEI. V lost 1 base and J lost 1, with 8 bases in between. CDR3 length equals 15 residues. CEF-cultured naive and memory CD4+ T cell DNA got survey-level sequencing. TCRdb's table, derived via immunoSEQ multiplex PCR, lists solely in-frame clones and lacks some. This table has over 35,000 clones, roughly 80% appearing once. The record originates from a study of CD4 T cells in relation to SARS-CoV-2 and coronaviruses. The study's findings and limits: Monoreactive clones expanded significantly more to SARS-CoV-2 than crossreactive clones did.

Source material: memory CD4+ T cells from PBMCs, cultured in vitro. The chain employs TRBV2 and TRBJ2-4; D is unresolved. This clonotype was obtained from an adult with COVID-19. The CDR3 protein is CASSEEFSAKNIQYF. For the CDR3, the DNA is TGTGCCAGCAGTGAAGAATTCTCGGCCAAAAACATTCAGTACTTC.